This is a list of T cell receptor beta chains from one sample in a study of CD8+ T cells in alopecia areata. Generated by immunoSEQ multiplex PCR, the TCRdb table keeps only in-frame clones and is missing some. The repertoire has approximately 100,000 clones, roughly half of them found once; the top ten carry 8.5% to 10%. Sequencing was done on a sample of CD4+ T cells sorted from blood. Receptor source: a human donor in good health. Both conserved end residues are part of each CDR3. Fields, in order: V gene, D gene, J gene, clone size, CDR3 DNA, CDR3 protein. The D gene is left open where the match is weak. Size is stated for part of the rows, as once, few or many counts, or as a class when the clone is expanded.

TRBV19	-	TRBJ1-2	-	TGTGCCAGTAGCCCAAGGTTGAGCTATGGCTACACCTTC	CASSPRLSYGYTF
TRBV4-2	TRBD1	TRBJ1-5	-	TGTGCCAGCAGCCAGGACTTGGGACAGAATCAGCCCCAGCATTTT	CASSQDLGQNQPQHF
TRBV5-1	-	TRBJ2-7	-	TGCGCCAGCAGCTTGGGGATAATAGGGGACTCCTACGAGCAGTACTTC	CASSLGIIGDSYEQYF
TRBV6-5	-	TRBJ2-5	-	TGTGCCAGCAGTTACGGGCTGGGAGAGACCCAGTACTTC	CASSYGLGETQYF
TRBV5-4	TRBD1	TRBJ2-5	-	TGTGCCAGCAGCTCCCAGGGGGCGGTAGAGACCCAGTACTTC	CASSSQGAVETQYF
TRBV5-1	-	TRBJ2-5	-	TGCGCCAGCAGCTTCGGCCTAGCAGAGACCCAGTACTTC	CASSFGLAETQYF
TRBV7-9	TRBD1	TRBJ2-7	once	TGTGCCAGCAACAACCGGGACAGCGACAAAGAGCAGTACTTC	CASNNRDSDKEQYF
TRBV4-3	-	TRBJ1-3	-	TGCGCCAGCAGCCAGCAGGGTTTTGGAAACACCATATATTTT	CASSQQGFGNTIYF
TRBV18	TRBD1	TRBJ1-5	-	TGTGCCAGCTCACCGGACAGATGGCAGGGGGAGGGCTACAATCAGCCCCAGCATTTT	CASSPDRWQGEGYNQPQHF
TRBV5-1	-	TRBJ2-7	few	TGCGCCAGCAGCTTGGTCGGGGGGCACTCCTACGAGCAGTACTTC	CASSLVGGHSYEQYF
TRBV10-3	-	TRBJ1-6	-	TGTGCCATCAGGGACGCCCAGGGTTATAATTCACCCCTCCACTTT	CAIRDAQGYNSPLHF
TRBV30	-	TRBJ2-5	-	TGTGCCTGGGAAACATCAGGGTTGGAGACCCAGTACTTC	CAWETSGLETQYF
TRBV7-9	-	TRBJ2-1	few	TGTGCCAGCAGCGCCGGGACCCAAACGCGTGAGCAGTTCTTC	CASSAGTQTREQFF
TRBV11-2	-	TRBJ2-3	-	TGTGCCAGCAGCTTCCCCCCCGAGGAAGATACGCAGTATTTT	CASSFPPEEDTQYF
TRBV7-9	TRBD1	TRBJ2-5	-	TGTGCCAGCAGCCACCCGGCAGGGGGAGAAGAGACCCAGTACTTC	CASSHPAGGEETQYF
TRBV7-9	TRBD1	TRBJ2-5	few	TGTGCCAGCAGCGGCGATCCGGGACAGGGGGAGACCCAGTACTTC	CASSGDPGQGETQYF
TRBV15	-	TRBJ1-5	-	TGTGCCACCAGCAGAGAGGGGGAGTGGGTCCAGCCCCAGCATTTT	CATSREGEWVQPQHF
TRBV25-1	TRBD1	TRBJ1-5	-	TGTGCCAGCAGTGAAGCGACAGGGCCGGAGCCCCAGCATTTT	CASSEATGPEPQHF
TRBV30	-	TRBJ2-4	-	TGTGCCTGGACTTTTGGCGGCATTCAGTACTTC	CAWTFGGIQYF
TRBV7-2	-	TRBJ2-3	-	TGTGCCAGCAGCTTAGTTATAGGTGGCAGGCGGAACGCAGATACGCAGTATTTT	CASSLVIGGRRNADTQYF
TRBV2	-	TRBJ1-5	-	TGTGCCAGCAGTGAAAGGTCAGGAACTCAGCCCCAGCATTTT	CASSERSGTQPQHF
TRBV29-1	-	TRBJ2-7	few	TGCAGCGTTGAAGACCCGAATTCCTACGAGCAGTACTTC	CSVEDPNSYEQYF
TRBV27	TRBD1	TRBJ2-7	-	TGTGCCAGCAGTTTATTAGGACAGGGGGCCTACGAGCAGTACTTC	CASSLLGQGAYEQYF
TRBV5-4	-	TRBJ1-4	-	TGTGCCAGCAGCGTCCGACAGGAGGCCAATGGGGAAAAACTGTTTTTT	CASSVRQEANGEKLFF
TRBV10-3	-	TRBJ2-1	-	TGTGCCATCGGACGCCCAGGAGGTAACAATGAGCAGTTCTTC	CAIGRPGGNNEQFF
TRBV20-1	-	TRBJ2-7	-	TGCAGTGCTGGACGGCCTTACGAGCAGTACTTC	CSAGRPYEQYF
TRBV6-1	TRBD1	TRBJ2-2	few	TGTGCCAGCAGAGCGGACAGGGAGGTCGGGGAGCTGTTTTTT	CASRADREVGELFF
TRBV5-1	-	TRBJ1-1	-	TGCGCCAGCAGTCCCGACGGGAACACTGAAGCTTTCTTT	CASSPDGNTEAFF
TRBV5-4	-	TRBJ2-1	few	TGTGCCAGCAGCTTGAGCCAAAACAATGAGCAGTTCTTC	CASSLSQNNEQFF
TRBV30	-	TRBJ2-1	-	TGTGCCTGGAGTGTCCCCTTGTTAAGGGGGGGGAAGAATGAGCAGTTCTTC	CAWSVPLLRGGKNEQFF
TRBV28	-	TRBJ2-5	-	TGTGCCAGCCAGACAGGCACTCAAGAGACCCAGTACTTC	CASQTGTQETQYF
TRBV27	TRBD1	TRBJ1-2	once	TGTGCCAGCAGTTACCGGGACAGGGCCTATGGCTACACCTTC	CASSYRDRAYGYTF
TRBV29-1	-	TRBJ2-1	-	TGCAGCGTTGGGCAAGCAAAGGGGTTCGCCTACAATGAGCAGTTCTTC	CSVGQAKGFAYNEQFF
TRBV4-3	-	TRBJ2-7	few	TGCGCCAGCAGCCACGTGTGGGATGGGCCGGGTATGTCCTACGAGCAGTACTTC	CASSHVWDGPGMSYEQYF
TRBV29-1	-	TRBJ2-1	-	TGCAGCGCTGCCGGGACGCAGGAGCAGTTCTTC	CSAAGTQEQFF
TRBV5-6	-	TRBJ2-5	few	TGTGCCAGCAGCTTGTCCCCAGAGACCCAGTACTTC	CASSLSPETQYF
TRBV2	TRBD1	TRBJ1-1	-	TGTGCCAGCAGTATGTCAGGGGGCGCTGAAGCTTTCTTT	CASSMSGGAEAFF
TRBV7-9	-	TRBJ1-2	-	TGTGCCAGCAGTCGCCCCGACAGTAACTATGGCTACACCTTC	CASSRPDSNYGYTF
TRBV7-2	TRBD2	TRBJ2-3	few	TGTGCCAGCACGCGGGGGATCTCCACAGATACGCAGTATTTT	CASTRGISTDTQYF
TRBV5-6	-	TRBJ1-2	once	TGTGCCAGCAGAGGACAGACAGGAGCTCTCTATGGCTACACCTTC	CASRGQTGALYGYTF